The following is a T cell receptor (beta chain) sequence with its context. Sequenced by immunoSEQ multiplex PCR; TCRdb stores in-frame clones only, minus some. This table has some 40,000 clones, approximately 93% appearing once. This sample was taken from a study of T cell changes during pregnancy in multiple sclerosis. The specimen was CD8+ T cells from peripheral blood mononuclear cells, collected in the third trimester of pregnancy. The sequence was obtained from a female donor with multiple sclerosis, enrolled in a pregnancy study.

CDR3 region: CASSPIFSGNTIYF. The CDR3 coding sequence is TGCGCCAGCAGCCCAATTTTCTCTGGAAACACCATATATTTT. The V and J genes are TRBV4-1 and TRBJ1-3; D is undetermined. CDR1 MGHRA and CDR2 YSYEKL come from the germline V gene. This CDR3 comprises 14 residues. V was pared by 4 bases and J by 0 bases, with 7 bases between.